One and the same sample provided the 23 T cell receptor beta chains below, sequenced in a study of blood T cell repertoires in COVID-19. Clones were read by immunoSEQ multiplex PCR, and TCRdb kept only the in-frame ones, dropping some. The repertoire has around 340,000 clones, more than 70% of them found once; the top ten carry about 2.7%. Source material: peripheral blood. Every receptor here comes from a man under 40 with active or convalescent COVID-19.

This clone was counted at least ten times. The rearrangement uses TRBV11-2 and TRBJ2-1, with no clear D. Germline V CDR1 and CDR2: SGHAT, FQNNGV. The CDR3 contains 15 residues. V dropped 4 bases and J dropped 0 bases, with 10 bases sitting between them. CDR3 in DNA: TGTGCCAGCAGCTCCATGCTCAGCTCCTACAATGAGCAGTTCTTC. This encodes CASSSMLSSYNEQFF. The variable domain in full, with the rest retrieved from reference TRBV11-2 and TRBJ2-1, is EAGVAQSPRYKIIEKRQSVAFWCNPISGHATLYWYQQILGQGPKLLIQFQNNGVVDDSQLPKDRFSAERLKGVDSTLKIQPAKLEDSAVYLCASSSMLSSYNEQFFGPGTRLTVL.

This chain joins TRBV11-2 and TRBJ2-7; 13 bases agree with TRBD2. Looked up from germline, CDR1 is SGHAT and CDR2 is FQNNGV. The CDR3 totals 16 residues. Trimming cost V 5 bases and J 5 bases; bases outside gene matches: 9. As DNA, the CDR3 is TGTGCCAGCAGCCCTCCCGGACTAGCGGGAGCCAACGAGCAGTACTTC. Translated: CASSPPGLAGANEQYF.

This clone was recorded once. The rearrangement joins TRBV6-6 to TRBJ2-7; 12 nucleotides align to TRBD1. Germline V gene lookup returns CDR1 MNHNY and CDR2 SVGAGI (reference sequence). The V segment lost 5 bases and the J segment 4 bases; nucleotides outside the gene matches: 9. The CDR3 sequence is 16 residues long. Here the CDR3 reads CASSRPGTGGIYEQYF. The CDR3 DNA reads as TGTGCCAGCAGTCGCCCCGGGACAGGGGGCATTTACGAGCAGTACTTC.

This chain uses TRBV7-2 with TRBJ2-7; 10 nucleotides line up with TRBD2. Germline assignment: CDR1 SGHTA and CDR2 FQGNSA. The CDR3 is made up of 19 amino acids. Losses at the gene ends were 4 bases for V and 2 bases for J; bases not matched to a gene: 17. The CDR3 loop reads CASSSLAGEGVIAPYEQYF. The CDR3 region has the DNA TGTGCCAGCAGCTCTCTAGCGGGAGAGGGAGTAATTGCGCCCTACGAGCAGTACTTC.

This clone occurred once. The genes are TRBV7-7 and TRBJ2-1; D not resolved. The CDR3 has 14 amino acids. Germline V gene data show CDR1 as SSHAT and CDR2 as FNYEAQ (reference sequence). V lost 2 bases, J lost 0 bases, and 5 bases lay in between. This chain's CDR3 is CASSLTVSYNEQFF. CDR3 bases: TGTGCCAGCAGCTTAACGGTCTCCTACAATGAGCAGTTCTTC.

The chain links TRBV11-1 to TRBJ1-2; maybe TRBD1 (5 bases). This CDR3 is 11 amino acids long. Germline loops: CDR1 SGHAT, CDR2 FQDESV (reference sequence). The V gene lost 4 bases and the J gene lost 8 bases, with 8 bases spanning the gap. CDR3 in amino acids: CASSSTGGYTF. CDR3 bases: TGTGCCAGCAGCTCCACAGGAGGCTACACCTTC.

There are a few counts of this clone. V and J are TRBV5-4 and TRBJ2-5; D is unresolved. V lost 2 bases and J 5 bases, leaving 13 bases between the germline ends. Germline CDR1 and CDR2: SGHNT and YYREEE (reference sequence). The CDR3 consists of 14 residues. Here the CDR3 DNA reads TGTGCCAGCAGCTTTTCTTGGCAAGCGGAGACCCAGTACTTC. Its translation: CASSFSWQAETQYF.

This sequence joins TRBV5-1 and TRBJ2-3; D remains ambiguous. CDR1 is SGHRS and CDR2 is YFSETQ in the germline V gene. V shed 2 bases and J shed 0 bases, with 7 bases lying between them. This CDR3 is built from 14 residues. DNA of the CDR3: TGCGCCAGCAGCTTAACCGGTAGCACAGATACGCAGTATTTT. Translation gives CASSLTGSTDTQYF.

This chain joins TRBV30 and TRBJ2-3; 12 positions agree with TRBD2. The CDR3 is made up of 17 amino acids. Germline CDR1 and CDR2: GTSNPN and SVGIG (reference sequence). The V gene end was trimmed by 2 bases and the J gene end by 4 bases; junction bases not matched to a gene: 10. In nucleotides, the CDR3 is TGTGCCTGGAGTCCATTTCGACTAGCGGGGGCCGCAGATACGCAGTATTTT. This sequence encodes CAWSPFRLAGAADTQYF.

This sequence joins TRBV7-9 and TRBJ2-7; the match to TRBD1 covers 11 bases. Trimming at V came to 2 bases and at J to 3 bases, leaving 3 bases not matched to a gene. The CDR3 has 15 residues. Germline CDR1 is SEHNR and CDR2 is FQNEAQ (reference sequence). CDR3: CASSLPGTGGYEQYF. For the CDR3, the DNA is TGTGCCAGCAGCTTACCGGGGACAGGGGGCTACGAGCAGTACTTC.

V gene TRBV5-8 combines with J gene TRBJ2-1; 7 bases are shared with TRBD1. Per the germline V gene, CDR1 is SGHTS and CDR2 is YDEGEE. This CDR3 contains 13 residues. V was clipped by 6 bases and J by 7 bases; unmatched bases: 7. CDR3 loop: CASNLQGWNEQFF. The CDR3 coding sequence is TGTGCCAGCAACCTACAGGGGTGGAATGAGCAGTTCTTC.

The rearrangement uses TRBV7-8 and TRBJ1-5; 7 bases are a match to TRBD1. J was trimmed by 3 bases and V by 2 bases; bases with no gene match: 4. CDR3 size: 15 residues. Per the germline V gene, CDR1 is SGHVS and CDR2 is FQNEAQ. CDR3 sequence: CASSLLQGTNQPQHF. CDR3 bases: TGTGCCAGCAGCTTACTACAGGGGACCAATCAGCCCCAGCATTTT. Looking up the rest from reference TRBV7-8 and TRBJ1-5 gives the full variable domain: GAGVSQSPRYKVAKRGQDVALRCDPISGHVSLFWYQQALGQGPEFLTYFQNEAQLDKSGLPSDRFFAERPEGSVSTLKIQRTQQEDSAVYLCASSLLQGTNQPQHFGDGTRLSIL.

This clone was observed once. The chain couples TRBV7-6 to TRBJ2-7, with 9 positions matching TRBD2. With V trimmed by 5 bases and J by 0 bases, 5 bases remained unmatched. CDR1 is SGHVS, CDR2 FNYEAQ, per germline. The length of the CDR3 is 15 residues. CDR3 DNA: TGTGCCAGCAGCACCGCGGGGGGGAGCTCCTACGAGCAGTACTTC. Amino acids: CASSTAGGSSYEQYF. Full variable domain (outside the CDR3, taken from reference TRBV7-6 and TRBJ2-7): GAGVSQSPRYKVTKRGQDVALRCDPISGHVSLYWYRQALGQGPEFLTYFNYEAQQDKSGLPNDRFSAERPEGSISTLTIQRTEQRDSAMYRCASSTAGGSSYEQYFGPGTRLTVT.

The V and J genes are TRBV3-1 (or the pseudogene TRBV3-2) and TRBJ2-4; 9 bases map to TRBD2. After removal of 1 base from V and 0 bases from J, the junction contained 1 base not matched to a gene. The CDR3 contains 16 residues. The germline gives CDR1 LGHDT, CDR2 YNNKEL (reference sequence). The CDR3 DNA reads TGTGCCAGCAGCCAAGGACTAGCGGTAGCCAAAAACATTCAGTACTTC. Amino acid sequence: CASSQGLAVAKNIQYF.

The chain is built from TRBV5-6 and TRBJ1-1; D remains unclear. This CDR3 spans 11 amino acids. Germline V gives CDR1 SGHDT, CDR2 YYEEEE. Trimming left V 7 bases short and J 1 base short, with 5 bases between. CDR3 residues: CASSENTEAFF. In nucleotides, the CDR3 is TGTGCCAGCTCAGAGAACACTGAAGCTTTCTTT.

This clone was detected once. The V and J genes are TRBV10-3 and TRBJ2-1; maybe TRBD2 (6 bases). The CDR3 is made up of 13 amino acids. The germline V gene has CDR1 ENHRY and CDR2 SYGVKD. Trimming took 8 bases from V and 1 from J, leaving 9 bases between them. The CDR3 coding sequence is TGTGCCATCTCTAGCGTATCCTACAATGAGCAGTTCTTC. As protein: CAISSVSYNEQFF.

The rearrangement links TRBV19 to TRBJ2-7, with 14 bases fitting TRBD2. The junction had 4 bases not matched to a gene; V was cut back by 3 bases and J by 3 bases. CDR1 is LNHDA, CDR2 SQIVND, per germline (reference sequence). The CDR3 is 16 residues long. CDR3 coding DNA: TGTGCCAGTAGTATGGGACTAGCGGGGGCGGGCTACGAGCAGTACTTC. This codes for CASSMGLAGAGYEQYF.

CDR3: CASSQEGTEKYF. CDR3 nucleotide sequence: TGCGCCAGCAGCCAAGAGGGGACAGAAAAGTACTTC. The chain recombines TRBV4-1 with TRBJ2-7; 7 bases map to TRBD1. V shed 0 bases and J 11 bases; nucleotides not matched to a gene: 4. The CDR3 has 12 residues. Germline CDR1 is MGHRA and CDR2 is YSYEKL.

CDR3 sequence (DNA): TGTGCCAGTAGTGAGACGCGGGGCCTATTTAATGAGCAGTTCTTC. Its protein is CASSETRGLFNEQFF. The chain joins TRBV19 to TRBJ2-1, with D maybe TRBD2 (6 bases). V lost 5 bases, J lost 7 bases, and 18 bases lay in between. The CDR3 is 15 amino acids. CDR1 and CDR2 (germline): LNHDA, SQIVND (reference sequence).

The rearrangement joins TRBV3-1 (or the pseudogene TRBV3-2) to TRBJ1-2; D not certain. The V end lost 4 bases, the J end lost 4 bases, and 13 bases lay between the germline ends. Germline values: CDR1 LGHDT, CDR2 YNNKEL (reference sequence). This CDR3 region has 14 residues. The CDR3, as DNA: TGTGCCAGCAGCCCCCCGGGGTTCGGCTATGGCTACACCTTC. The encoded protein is CASSPPGFGYGYTF.

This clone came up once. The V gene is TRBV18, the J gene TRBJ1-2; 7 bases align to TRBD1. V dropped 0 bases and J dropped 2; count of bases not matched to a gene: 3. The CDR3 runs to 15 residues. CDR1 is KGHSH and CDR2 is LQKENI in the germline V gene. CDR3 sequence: CASSPPRGLNYGYTF. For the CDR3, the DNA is TGTGCCAGCTCACCACCGAGGGGGCTAAACTATGGCTACACCTTC. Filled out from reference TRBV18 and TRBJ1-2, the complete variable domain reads NAGVMQNPRHLVRRRGQEARLRCSPMKGHSHVYWYRQLPEEGLKFMVYLQKENIIDESGMPKERFSAEFPKEGPSILRIQQVVRGDSAAYFCASSPPRGLNYGYTFGSGTRLTVV.

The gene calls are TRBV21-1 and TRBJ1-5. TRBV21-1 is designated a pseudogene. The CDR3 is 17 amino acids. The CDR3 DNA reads TGTGCCAGCAGCCGCCCCAGGTGGGGGGTTAGCAATCAGCCCCAGCATTTT. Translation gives CASSRPRWGVSNQPQHF.

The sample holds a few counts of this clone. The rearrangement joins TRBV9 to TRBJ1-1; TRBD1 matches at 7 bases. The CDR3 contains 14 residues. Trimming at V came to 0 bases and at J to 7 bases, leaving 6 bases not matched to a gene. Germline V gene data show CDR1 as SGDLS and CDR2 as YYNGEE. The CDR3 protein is CASSVEGAGDEAFF. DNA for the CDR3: TGTGCCAGCAGCGTAGAGGGGGCCGGGGATGAAGCTTTCTTT. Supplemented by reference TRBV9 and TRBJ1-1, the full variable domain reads DSGVTQTPKHLITATGQRVTLRCSPRSGDLSVYWYQQSLDQGLQFLIQYYNGEERAKGNILERFSAQQFPDLHSELNLSSLELGDSALYFCASSVEGAGDEAFFGQGTRLTVV.